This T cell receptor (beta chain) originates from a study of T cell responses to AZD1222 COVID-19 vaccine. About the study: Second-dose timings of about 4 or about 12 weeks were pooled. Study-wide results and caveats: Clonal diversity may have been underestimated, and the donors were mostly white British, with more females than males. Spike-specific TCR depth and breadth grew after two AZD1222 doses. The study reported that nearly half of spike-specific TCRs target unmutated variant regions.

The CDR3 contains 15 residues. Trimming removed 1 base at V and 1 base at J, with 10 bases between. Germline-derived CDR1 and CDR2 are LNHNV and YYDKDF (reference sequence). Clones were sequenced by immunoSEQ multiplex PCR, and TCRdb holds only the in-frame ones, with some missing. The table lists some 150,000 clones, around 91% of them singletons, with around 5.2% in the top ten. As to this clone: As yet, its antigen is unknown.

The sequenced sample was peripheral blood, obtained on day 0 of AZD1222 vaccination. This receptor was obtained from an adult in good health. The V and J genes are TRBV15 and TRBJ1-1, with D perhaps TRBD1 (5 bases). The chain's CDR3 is CATSRAGRGNTEAFF. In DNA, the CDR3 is TGTGCCACCAGCAGAGCAGGGAGGGGGAACACTGAAGCTTTCTTT.